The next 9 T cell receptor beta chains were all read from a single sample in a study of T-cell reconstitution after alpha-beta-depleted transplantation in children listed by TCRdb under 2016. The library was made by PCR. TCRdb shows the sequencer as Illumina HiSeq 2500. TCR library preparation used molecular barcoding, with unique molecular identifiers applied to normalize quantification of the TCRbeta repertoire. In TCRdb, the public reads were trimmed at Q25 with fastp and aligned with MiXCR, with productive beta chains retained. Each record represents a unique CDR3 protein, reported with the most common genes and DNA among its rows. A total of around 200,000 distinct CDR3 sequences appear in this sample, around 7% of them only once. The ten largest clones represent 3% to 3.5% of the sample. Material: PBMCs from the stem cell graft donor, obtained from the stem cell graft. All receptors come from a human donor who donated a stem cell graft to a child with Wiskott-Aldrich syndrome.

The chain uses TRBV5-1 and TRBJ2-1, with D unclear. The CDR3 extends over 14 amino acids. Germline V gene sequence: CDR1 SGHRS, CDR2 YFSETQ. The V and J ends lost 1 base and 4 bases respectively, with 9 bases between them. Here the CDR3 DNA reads TGCGCCAGCAGCTTGAGTCAGCAATACAATGAGCAGTTCTTC. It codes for CASSLSQQYNEQFF.

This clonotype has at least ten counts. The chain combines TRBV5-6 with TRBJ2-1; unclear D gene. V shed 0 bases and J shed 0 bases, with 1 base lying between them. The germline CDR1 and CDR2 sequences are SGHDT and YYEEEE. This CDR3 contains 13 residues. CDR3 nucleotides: TGTGCCAGCAGCTTGGTCTCCTACAATGAGCAGTTCTTC. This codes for CASSLVSYNEQFF.

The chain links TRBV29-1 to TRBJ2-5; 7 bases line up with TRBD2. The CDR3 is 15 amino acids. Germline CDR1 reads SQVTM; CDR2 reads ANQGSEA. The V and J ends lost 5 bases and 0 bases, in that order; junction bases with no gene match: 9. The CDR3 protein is CSVPSGRLYQETQYF. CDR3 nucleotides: TGCAGCGTTCCATCCGGGAGGCTGTACCAAGAGACCCAGTACTTC.

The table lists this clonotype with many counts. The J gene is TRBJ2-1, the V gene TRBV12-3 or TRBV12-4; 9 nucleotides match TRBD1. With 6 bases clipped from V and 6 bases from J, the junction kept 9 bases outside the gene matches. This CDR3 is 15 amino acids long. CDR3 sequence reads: CASSMGQGTGNEQFF. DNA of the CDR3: TGTGCCAGCAGCATGGGACAGGGAACGGGCAATGAGCAGTTCTTC.

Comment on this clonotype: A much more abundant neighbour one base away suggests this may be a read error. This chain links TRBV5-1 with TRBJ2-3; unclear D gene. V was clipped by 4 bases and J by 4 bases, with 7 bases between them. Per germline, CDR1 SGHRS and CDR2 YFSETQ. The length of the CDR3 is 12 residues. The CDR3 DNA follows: TGCGCCAGCAGCGAAGGCGCAGATACGCAGTATTTT. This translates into CASSEGADTQYF.

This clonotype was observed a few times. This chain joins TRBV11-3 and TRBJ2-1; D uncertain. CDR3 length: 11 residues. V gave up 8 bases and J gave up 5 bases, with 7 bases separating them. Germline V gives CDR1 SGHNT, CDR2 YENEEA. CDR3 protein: CASVGNNEQFF. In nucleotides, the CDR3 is TGTGCCAGCGTGGGAAACAATGAGCAGTTCTTC.

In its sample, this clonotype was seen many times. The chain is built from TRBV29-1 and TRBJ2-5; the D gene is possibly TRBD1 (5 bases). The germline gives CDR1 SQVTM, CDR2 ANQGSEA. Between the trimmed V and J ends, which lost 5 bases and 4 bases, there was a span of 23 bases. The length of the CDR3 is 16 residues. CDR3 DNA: TGCAGCGTTATCTTTCTAGTGGGCAGGGAAGGAGAGACCCAGTACTTC. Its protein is CSVIFLVGREGETQYF.

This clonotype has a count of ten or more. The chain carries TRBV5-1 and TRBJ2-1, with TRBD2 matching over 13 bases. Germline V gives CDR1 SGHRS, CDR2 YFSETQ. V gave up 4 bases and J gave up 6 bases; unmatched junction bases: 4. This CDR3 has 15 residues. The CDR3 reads CASSPGLAGTNEQFF. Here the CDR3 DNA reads TGCGCCAGCAGCCCGGGACTAGCGGGAACCAATGAGCAGTTCTTC.

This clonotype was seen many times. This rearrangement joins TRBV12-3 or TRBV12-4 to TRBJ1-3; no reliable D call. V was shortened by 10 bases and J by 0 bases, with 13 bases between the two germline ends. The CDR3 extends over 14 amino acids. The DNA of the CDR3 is TGTGCCACAACCCCGGGAAGCTCTGGAAACACCATATATTTT. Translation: CATTPGSSGNTIYF.